The 26 T cell receptor beta chains given below trace back to one sample, sequenced in a study of blood T cell repertoires in COVID-19. Produced via immunoSEQ multiplex PCR; TCRdb's table is partial and in-frame only. Of 45,000 to 60,000 clones listed, around 80% are singletons. Source material: PBMCs or T cells enriched from blood (not recorded which). The receptors shown here come from a woman in her fifties or sixties with acute COVID-19.

This clone was observed once. The chain recombines TRBV10-3 with TRBJ1-3; maybe TRBD1 (6 bases). With 0 bases removed from V and 2 bases from J, the gap between germline ends came to 11 bases. From germline, CDR1 is ENHRY and CDR2 SYGVKD. The CDR3 extends over 16 amino acids. CDR3 nucleotides: TGTGCCATCAGTGAGTCGGGGGCAGGGGCTGGAAACACCATATATTTT. Protein sequence: CAISESGAGAGNTIYF.

This chain joins TRBV12-3 or TRBV12-4 and TRBJ1-2; a weak D match, TRBD1 (6 bases). The CDR3 runs 13 residues. The V end lost 0 bases, the J end lost 7 bases, and 9 bases lay between the germline ends. The CDR3 nucleotides are TGTGCCAGCAGTTTAGCGGGGGCGCGTGGCTACACCTTC. It is translated as CASSLAGARGYTF.

J is TRBJ2-3 and V is TRBV5-1, with TRBD1 identical over 7 bases. CDR3 length equals 14 residues. V shed 4 bases and J 4 bases; nucleotides not matched to a gene: 6. The germline V gene encodes CDR1 SGHRS and CDR2 YFSETQ. DNA for the CDR3: TGCGCCAGCAGCCTCGACAGGGCGTCAGATACGCAGTATTTT. It translates to CASSLDRASDTQYF.

V and J are TRBV23-1 and TRBJ1-5, with D possibly TRBD1 on 5 matching bases. TRBV23-1 is classed as an ORF, of uncertain function. V dropped 6 bases and J dropped 0 bases, with 21 bases sitting between them. The CDR3 loop spans 18 amino acids. The CDR3 nucleotides read TGCGCCAGCAGCGGTTCGGAAGGGGCCTCTTATAGCAATCAGCCCCAGCATTTT. Translation gives CASSGSEGASYSNQPQHF.

The genes are TRBV3-1 (or the pseudogene TRBV3-2) and TRBJ1-2; 10 bases match TRBD1. Germline CDR1 is LGHDT and CDR2 is YNNKEL (reference sequence). Trimming at V came to 1 base and at J to 7 bases, leaving 9 bases not matched to a gene. The CDR3 has 16 residues. CDR3 in DNA: TGTGCCAGCAGCCAAGGTTCGGGACAGGGGATTAGTGGCTACACCTTC. It encodes CASSQGSGQGISGYTF.

The chain couples TRBV27 to TRBJ2-2; 8 bases line up with TRBD2. With 3 bases clipped from V and 6 bases from J, the junction kept 6 bases outside the gene matches. The germline V gene has CDR1 MNHEY and CDR2 SMNVEV (reference sequence). This CDR3 region has 15 residues. The CDR3 reads CASSFGGASPGELFF. CDR3 in DNA: TGTGCCAGCAGTTTCGGGGGGGCGAGTCCCGGGGAGCTGTTTTTT.

V and J are TRBV5-1 and TRBJ2-5; the D is unclear. V was trimmed by 0 bases and J by 4 bases, leaving 4 bases between them. Looked up from germline, CDR1 is SGHRS and CDR2 is YFSETQ. CDR3 length: 12 residues. The CDR3 region has the DNA TGCGCCAGCAGCTTGGACTTAGAGACCCAGTACTTC. This codes for CASSLDLETQYF.

This clone was observed a handful of times. V gene TRBV6-6 combines with J gene TRBJ2-2; D is ambiguous. The germline V gene encodes CDR1 MNHNY and CDR2 SVGAGI (reference sequence). V lost 2 bases and J 0 bases, leaving 4 bases between the germline ends. CDR3 length equals 14 residues. CDR3 residues: CASSYGPNTGELFF. The CDR3 DNA follows: TGTGCCAGCAGTTACGGCCCGAACACCGGGGAGCTGTTTTTT.

The genes are TRBV29-1 and TRBJ2-2; D may be TRBD2 (7 bases). Trimming removed 4 bases from V and 1 base from J, with 10 bases in between. CDR3 length equals 14 residues. CDR1 and CDR2 (germline): SQVTM, ANQGSEA. The CDR3 sequence is CSVAGGLNTGELFF. Here the CDR3 DNA reads TGCAGCGTTGCGGGGGGCTTGAACACCGGGGAGCTGTTTTTT.

This sequence joins TRBV29-1 and TRBJ2-3; 8 nucleotides agree with TRBD2. In germline, CDR1 is SQVTM, CDR2 ANQGSEA. Germline trimming cut 6 bases from V and 3 bases from J; bases unmatched to any gene: 5. CDR3 length: 13 amino acids. The CDR3 region is CSVPGGLTDTQYF. The CDR3 nucleotides are TGCAGCGTCCCGGGGGGGCTGACAGATACGCAGTATTTT.

The count of this clone is one. The V and J genes are TRBV28 and TRBJ1-2, with 8 bases identical to TRBD1. The CDR3 loop spans 15 amino acids. V lost 5 bases to trimming and J lost 8 bases; unmatched junction nucleotides: 13. The germline gives CDR1 MDHEN, CDR2 SYDVKM. DNA for the CDR3: TGTGCCAGCAGTCTCTACGGACAGGGCGCAGGAGGCTACACCTTC. It specifies CASSLYGQGAGGYTF.

The chain links TRBV29-1 to TRBJ2-5, with D perhaps TRBD2 (6 bases). The CDR3 covers 12 residues. Germline CDR1 is SQVTM and CDR2 is ANQGSEA. Trimming removed 7 bases at V and 4 bases at J, with 13 bases between. The CDR3 here is CSAAGGGETQYF. CDR3 DNA: TGCAGCGCCGCCGGGGGTGGAGAGACCCAGTACTTC. Looking up the rest from reference TRBV29-1 and TRBJ2-5 gives the full variable domain: SAVISQKPSRDICQRGTSLTIQCQVDSQVTMMFWYRQQPGQSLTLIATANQGSEATYESGFVIDKFPISRPNLTFSTLTVSNMSPEDSSIYLCSAAGGGETQYFGPGTRLLVL.

V and J are TRBV29-1 and TRBJ1-1, with a possible D match to TRBD1 (5 bases). Trimming pared 5 bases from V and 2 bases from J, leaving 15 bases between. There are 14 residues in the CDR3. Germline-derived CDR1 and CDR2 are SQVTM and ANQGSEA. CDR3 coding DNA: TGCAGCGTTCAATCAGGGACTCTAAACACTGAAGCTTTCTTT. The encoded protein is CSVQSGTLNTEAFF. The full variable domain, with the rest looked up from reference TRBV29-1 and TRBJ1-1, is SAVISQKPSRDICQRGTSLTIQCQVDSQVTMMFWYRQQPGQSLTLIATANQGSEATYESGFVIDKFPISRPNLTFSTLTVSNMSPEDSSIYLCSVQSGTLNTEAFFGQGTRLTVV.

This chain uses TRBV30 with TRBJ1-5, with D perhaps TRBD1 (6 bases). Trimming removed 0 bases from V and 1 base from J, with 16 bases in between. Per germline, CDR1 GTSNPN and CDR2 SVGIG (reference sequence). The CDR3 is 17 amino acids. CDR3 region: CAWSVGFRGASNQPQHF. In DNA, the CDR3 is TGTGCCTGGAGTGTAGGGTTCCGGGGGGCGAGCAATCAGCCCCAGCATTTT.

V usage is TRBV28 and J usage is TRBJ2-1; 8 positions match TRBD1. Per the germline V gene, CDR1 is MDHEN and CDR2 is SYDVKM. V dropped 6 bases and J dropped 6; count of bases not matched to a gene: 13. This CDR3 is built from 16 residues. CDR3 DNA: TGTGCCAGCAGCCCAACCGGACAGGGATTCCGCAATGAGCAGTTCTTC. Protein product: CASSPTGQGFRNEQFF. The full variable domain, rest sourced from reference TRBV28 and TRBJ2-1, is DVKVTQSSRYLVKRTGEKVFLECVQDMDHENMFWYRQDPGLGLRLIYFSYDVKMKEKGDIPEGYSVSREKKERFSLILESASTNQTSMYLCASSPTGQGFRNEQFFGPGTRLTVL.

Only a few counts were recorded for this clone. This chain links TRBV14 with TRBJ2-2; TRBD2 agrees at 7 bases. The CDR3 is made up of 15 amino acids. Germline trimming cut 4 bases from V and 5 bases from J; bases unmatched to any gene: 7. Germline V gives CDR1 SGHDN, CDR2 FVKESK. The CDR3 sequence: CASSPRDYNTGELFF. CDR3 bases: TGTGCCAGCAGCCCCCGGGACTACAATACCGGGGAGCTGTTTTTT.

The chain combines TRBV28 with TRBJ2-6; TRBD1 might be the D (6 bases). Per germline, CDR1 MDHEN and CDR2 SYDVKM. V was pared by 4 bases and J by 0 bases, with 16 bases between. This CDR3 has 18 amino acids. The CDR3 coding sequence is TGTGCCAGCAGTTCACCGGGACAATATAGCTCTGGGGCCAACGTCCTGACTTTC. It translates to CASSSPGQYSSGANVLTF.

The chain couples TRBV4-1 to TRBJ2-7; TRBD2 matches at 8 bases. The CDR3 loop spans 15 amino acids. The germline gives CDR1 MGHRA, CDR2 YSYEKL. J was trimmed by 8 bases and V by 1 base; bases with no gene match: 10. As DNA, the CDR3 is TGCGCCAGCAGCCAAGTCGGCGGGGGGCACCCTCAGCAGTACTTC. Its translation is CASSQVGGGHPQQYF.

This sequence joins TRBV11-2 and TRBJ2-1, with D perhaps TRBD2 (6 bases). The CDR3 spans 16 residues. Germline V gene data show CDR1 as SGHAT and CDR2 as FQNNGV. V gave up 4 bases and J gave up 3 bases, with 16 bases separating them. CDR3: CASSYSRGSGYNEQFF. CDR3 DNA sequence: TGTGCCAGCAGCTACTCGAGGGGTAGCGGCTACAATGAGCAGTTCTTC.

This clone came up once. The rearrangement uses TRBV27 and TRBJ2-7; 8 positions agree with TRBD1. The CDR3 extends over 16 amino acids. Germline CDR1 reads MNHEY; CDR2 reads SMNVEV (reference sequence). The trim removed 6 bases at V and 6 bases at J, leaving 16 bases unmatched. The CDR3 coding sequence is TGTGCCAGCAGATTAGGGTACAGGACAGGGCTTGGCGAGCAGTACTTC. Residues: CASRLGYRTGLGEQYF.

The chain uses TRBV24-1 and TRBJ1-3; 8 bases fit TRBD1. After removal of 4 bases from V and 0 bases from J, the junction contained 1 base not matched to a gene. The CDR3 length is 15 residues. Germline V gene sequence: CDR1 KGHDR, CDR2 SFDVKD. The CDR3: CATSDGTGSGNTIYF. The DNA for the CDR3 is TGTGCCACCAGTGACGGGACAGGCTCTGGAAACACCATATATTTT.

This clone appeared a few times. The CDR3 sequence is CASSPPTSGGGFTGELFF. CDR3 DNA: TGTGCCAGCAGCCCCCCGACTAGCGGGGGGGGCTTCACCGGGGAGCTGTTTTTT. The rearrangement uses TRBV7-9 and TRBJ2-2; 14 bases line up with TRBD2. Trimming took 5 bases from V and 4 from J; bases not matched to a gene: 9. CDR1 and CDR2 (germline): SEHNR, FQNEAQ (reference sequence). CDR3 length: 18 amino acids.

This clone was observed a single time. The CDR3 DNA is TGTGCCAGCGAGGGTCTTCTAGGCCTGGGTGAGCAGTTCTTC. Residues: CASEGLLGLGEQFF. The chain joins TRBV28 to TRBJ2-1, with D possibly matching TRBD2 (5 bases). V lost 8 bases to trimming and J lost 9 bases, with 20 bases between them. Germline CDR1 and CDR2: MDHEN and SYDVKM. The CDR3 extends over 14 amino acids.

The chain carries TRBV6-5 and TRBJ1-5, with D unclear. V was shortened by 4 bases and J by 3 bases, with 10 bases between the two germline ends. Germline V gives CDR1 MNHEY, CDR2 SVGAGI. The CDR3 contains 14 residues. The CDR3 region is CASSLWQDNQPQHF. The CDR3 DNA is TGTGCCAGCAGTTTGTGGCAGGACAATCAGCCCCAGCATTTT.

V and J are TRBV30 and TRBJ2-3; D is undetermined. CDR1 and CDR2 from the germline V gene are GTSNPN and SVGIG (reference sequence). The CDR3 loop spans 13 amino acids. Trimming took 2 bases from V and 1 from J, leaving 7 bases between them. The CDR3, as DNA: TGTGCCTGGAGTTCCGGAGGCACAGATACGCAGTATTTT. Amino acids: CAWSSGGTDTQYF.

The chain couples TRBV7-9 to TRBJ1-1; 9 bases fit TRBD1. The CDR3 spans 11 residues. V lost 5 bases, J lost 11 bases, and 3 bases stayed unmatched. Germline CDR1 is SEHNR and CDR2 is FQNEAQ (reference sequence). The CDR3: CASSPDRGAFF. CDR3 in DNA: TGTGCCAGCAGCCCTGACAGGGGGGCTTTCTTT. Supplemented by reference TRBV7-9 and TRBJ1-1, the full variable domain reads DTGVSQNPRHKITKRGQNVTFRCDPISEHNRLYWYRQTLGQGPEFLTYFQNEAQLEKSRLLSDRFSAERPKGSFSTLEIQRTEQGDSAMYLCASSPDRGAFFGQGTRLTVV.